The 15 T cell receptor beta chains below were found in one sample sequenced in a study of regulatory T cells in long-lasting Graves disease. CDR3-region Arm-PCR and iRepertoire HTBI primers produced the TCR beta libraries. TCRdb redid the calling of the multiplex PCR reads with MiXCR, one entry per CDR3 protein. The repertoire holds approximately 400,000 distinct CDR3 sequences, with 15% as singletons. Time point given: newly diagnosed GD, antithyroid drugs for less than 3 months. The TCR library was made from RNA extracted from PBMCs. This sample also belongs to another study, concerning T cells in Graves' hyperthyroidism and ophthalmopathy.

The specimen was peripheral blood mononuclear cells (PBMCs), collected at new diagnosis, from a patient treated with antithyroid drugs. The receptors shown here come from a woman aged 30 to 39 with Graves disease.

Only a few counts were recorded for this clonotype. The chain carries TRBV11-2 and TRBJ2-7, with 12 bases matching TRBD1. The V segment lost 2 bases and the J segment 6 bases; nucleotides outside the gene matches: 8. Germline assignment: CDR1 SGHAT and CDR2 FQNNGV. The CDR3 covers 16 residues. CDR3 sequence reads: CASSLSLGTGGGEQYF. For the CDR3, the DNA is TGTGCCAGCAGCTTATCTCTAGGGACAGGGGGCGGCGAGCAGTACTTC.

This clonotype appeared many times. V and J are TRBV5-1 and TRBJ1-6; 7 bases match TRBD1. With 0 bases clipped from V and 4 bases from J, the junction kept 1 base outside the gene matches. The CDR3 is 15 amino acids. CDR1 and CDR2 (germline): SGHRS, YFSETQ. CDR3 bases: TGCGCCAGCAGCTTGGAGGACAGGTATAATTCACCCCTCCACTTT. It encodes CASSLEDRYNSPLHF.

This clonotype was seen ten or more times. The rearrangement links TRBV3-1 to TRBJ1-5; TRBD1 matches 10 bases. The V gene's germline CDR1 is LGHDT and CDR2 YNNKEL (reference sequence). The CDR3 consists of 15 residues. The ends lost 4 bases at V and 3 bases at J; junction bases unmatched: 3. In nucleotides, the CDR3 is TGTGCCAGCAGCCGTGGGACAGGGGTCAATCAGCCCCAGCATTTT. Translation gives CASSRGTGVNQPQHF.

The gene calls are TRBV6-1 and TRBJ2-1; tentative D call: TRBD1 (5 bases). This CDR3 comprises 16 residues. CDR1 and CDR2 (germline): MNHNS, SASEGT. V was trimmed by 6 bases and J by 8 bases, leaving 23 bases between them. The CDR3 sequence is CASRERGVALAHEQFF. CDR3 nucleotide sequence: TGTGCCAGCAGGGAAAGGGGCGTGGCGTTGGCCCATGAGCAGTTCTTC.

This clonotype was seen repeatedly, ten times or more. This chain joins TRBV27 and TRBJ2-5; D might be TRBD2 (7 bases). The CDR3 is made up of 14 amino acids. Germline V gene sequence: CDR1 MNHEY, CDR2 SMNVEV (reference sequence). V lost 6 bases and J lost 5, with 16 bases in between. CDR3 in DNA: TGTGCCAGCAGGGGGCGGGGGCTGGGGGAGACCCAGTACTTC. Translated: CASRGRGLGETQYF.

This clonotype was recorded many times. The CDR3 protein is CASNPQGSGNTIYF. The CDR3 nucleotides read TGTGCCAGCAACCCACAGGGCTCTGGAAACACCATATATTTT. The J gene is TRBJ1-3, the V gene TRBV11-2; a possible D gene is TRBD1 (6 bases). The CDR3 runs 14 residues. V was shortened by 7 bases and J by 0 bases, with 10 bases between the two germline ends. From germline, CDR1 is SGHAT and CDR2 FQNNGV.

This clonotype was picked up many times. The rearrangement links TRBV27 to TRBJ2-1; the D is unclear. Germline V gene data show CDR1 as MNHEY and CDR2 as SMNVEV (reference sequence). The V end was cut by 8 bases, the J end by 0 bases, with 14 bases between. The CDR3 is 15 residues long. CDR3 coding DNA: TGTGCCAGCGGAAGGCTCCCCGGCTCCTACAATGAGCAGTTCTTC. It translates to CASGRLPGSYNEQFF.

This clonotype was detected many times. The chain employs TRBV2 and TRBJ1-2; possible D gene TRBD1, 5 bases. The CDR3 covers 16 residues. V lost 2 bases and J 6 bases, leaving 19 bases between the germline ends. Germline CDR1 and CDR2: SNHLY and FYNNEI. The chain's CDR3 is CASSEQLTRGWNGYTF. The CDR3 DNA follows: TGTGCCAGCAGTGAACAACTCACAAGGGGCTGGAATGGCTACACCTTC.

This clonotype was picked up a small number of times. This is likely an artifact of a read error, given a far larger clone one base away. The chain employs TRBV14 and TRBJ2-3, with 13 bases lining up with TRBD2. The ends lost 7 bases at V and 4 bases at J; junction bases unmatched: 11. The germline V gene encodes CDR1 SGHDN and CDR2 FVKESK. This CDR3 region has 17 residues. Here the CDR3 DNA reads TGTGCCAGCATCCCGACTAGCGGGAGGAAAAGCGCAGATACGCAGTATTTT. This translates into CASIPTSGRKSADTQYF.

The chain carries TRBV7-2 and TRBJ1-1; D remains unclear. The CDR3 is made up of 13 amino acids. Germline values: CDR1 SGHTA, CDR2 FQGNSA. V was pared by 1 base and J by 8 bases, with 11 bases between. In DNA, the CDR3 is TGTGCCAGCAGCTTAGTTTACGGGTCAGAAGCTTTCTTT. Translating gives CASSLVYGSEAFF.

To note about this clonotype: This may arise from a read error, as a much more abundant clone is one base away. The chain is built from TRBV18 and TRBJ2-5; D may be TRBD1 (6 bases). The V gene's germline CDR1 is KGHSH and CDR2 LQKENI. The CDR3 spans 15 residues. The CDR3 sequence is CASSPQQGRQEAQYF. CDR3 nucleotides: TGTGCCAGCTCACCTCAACAGGGAAGGCAAGAGGCCCAGTACTTC.

V gene TRBV4-1 combines with J gene TRBJ2-3; D may be TRBD1 or TRBD2 (5 bases each). Trimming shortened V by 4 bases and J by 2 bases, and 22 bases separated the two germline ends. The CDR3 runs 18 residues. Germline V gene lookup returns CDR1 MGHRA and CDR2 YSYEKL. The CDR3 DNA sequence: TGCGCCAGCAGCCCCAGGTGGGGGACCGGGACCCACACAGATACGCAGTATTTT. Protein: CASSPRWGTGTHTDTQYF.

This clonotype was seen many times. The chain has TRBV2 and TRBJ1-2; D is possibly TRBD1 (6 bases). CDR3 length: 13 residues. Germline V CDR1 and CDR2: SNHLY, FYNNEI. Trimming stripped 8 bases from V and 2 bases from J, with 12 bases between. The CDR3, as DNA: TGTGCCAGCGCGCGGACAGTAAACTATGGCTACACCTTC. It specifies CASARTVNYGYTF.

A few counts support this clonotype. V gene TRBV2 combines with J gene TRBJ1-3; unclear D gene. CDR1 is SNHLY and CDR2 is FYNNEI in the germline V gene. The CDR3 length is 13 residues. Deletions cut 5 bases from V and 3 bases from J, with 8 bases between. This CDR3 reads CASSFRNGNTIYF. Here the CDR3 DNA reads TGTGCCAGCAGTTTCCGTAATGGAAACACCATATATTTT.

This clonotype was recorded at least ten times. The germline gene is not matched at one end of the junction; a read error may be the cause. The V call is TRBV5-1, the J call TRBJ1-2; D not resolved. This CDR3 is 13 amino acids long. Germline loops: CDR1 SGHRS, CDR2 YFSETQ. The CDR3 region has the DNA TGTGCCAGCAGTTCCCCCGGCAGTCATGGCTACACCTTC. Translation: CASSSPGSHGYTF.